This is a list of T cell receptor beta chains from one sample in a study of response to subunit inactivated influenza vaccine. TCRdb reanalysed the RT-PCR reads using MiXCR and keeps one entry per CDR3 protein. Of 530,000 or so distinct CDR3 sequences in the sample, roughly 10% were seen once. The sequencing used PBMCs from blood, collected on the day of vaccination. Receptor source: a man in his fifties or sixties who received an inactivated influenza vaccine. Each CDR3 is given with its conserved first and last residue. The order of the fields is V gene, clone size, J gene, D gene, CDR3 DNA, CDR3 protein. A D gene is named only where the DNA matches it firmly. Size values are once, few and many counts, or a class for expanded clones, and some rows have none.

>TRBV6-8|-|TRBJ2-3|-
TGTGCCAGCACCGCCCAGGGCGGTGGGACAGATACGCAGTATTTT
CASTAQGGGTDTQYF
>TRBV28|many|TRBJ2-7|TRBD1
TGTGCCAGCAGTAACCCGACAGGGGGCATTACCTACGAGCAGTACTTC
CASSNPTGGITYEQYF
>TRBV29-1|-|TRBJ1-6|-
TGCAGCGTTGCCAGGGAGAATAATTCACCCCTCCACTTT
CSVARENNSPLHF
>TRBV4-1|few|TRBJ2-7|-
TGCGCCAGCAGCCAAACGGCGTTGAGCTCCTACGAGCAGTACTTC
CASSQTALSSYEQYF
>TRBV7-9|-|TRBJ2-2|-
TGTGCCAGCAGCTCACGCGACACCGTCACCGGGGAGCTGTTTTTT
CASSSRDTVTGELFF
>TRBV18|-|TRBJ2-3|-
TGTGCCAGCTCACCAAGGGTTGGGGGTCAAGATACGCAGTATTTT
CASSPRVGGQDTQYF
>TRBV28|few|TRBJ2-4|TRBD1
TGTGCCAGCAGTACTGCCGGGACAGTCAAAAACATTCAGTACTTC
CASSTAGTVKNIQYF
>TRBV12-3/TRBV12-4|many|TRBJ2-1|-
TGTGCCAGCAGTTTGAGCGTGAACAATGAGCAGTTCTTC
CASSLSVNNEQFF
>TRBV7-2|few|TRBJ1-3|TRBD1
TGTGCCAGCAGCCCGGGACAGGCGGCAGGAAACACCATATATTTT
CASSPGQAAGNTIYF
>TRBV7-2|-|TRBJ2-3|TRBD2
TGTGCCAGCAGCTTTGTCGGCGGGAGGAGCGCAGATACGCAGTATTTT
CASSFVGGRSADTQYF
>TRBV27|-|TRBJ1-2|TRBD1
TGTGCCAGCAGTTACCGGACAGGGGCAAGGGGCACTTATGGCTACACCTTC
CASSYRTGARGTYGYTF
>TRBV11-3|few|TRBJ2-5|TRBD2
TGTGCCAGCAGCACCGGTAGCGGGGGCCAAGAGACCCAGTACTTC
CASSTGSGGQETQYF
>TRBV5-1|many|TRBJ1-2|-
TGCGCCAGCAGCTTGGGAAGGGGTTCGGGGGACACCTTC
CASSLGRGSGDTF
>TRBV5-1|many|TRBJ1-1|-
TGCGCCAGCAGCTACGCTAATGGGAACACTGAAGCTTTCTTT
CASSYANGNTEAFF
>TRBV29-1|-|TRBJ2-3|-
TGCAGCATCGCCCCGAACAGAGATACGCAGTATTTT
CSIAPNRDTQYF
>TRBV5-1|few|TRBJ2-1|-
TGCGCCAGCAGCTTGGCGACCTTCAGCCGGGACAATGAGCAGTTCTTC
CASSLATFSRDNEQFF
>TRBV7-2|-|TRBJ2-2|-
TGTGCCAGCAGCTTAGGGTCAGGGATGGCCGGGGAGCTGTTTTTT
CASSLGSGMAGELFF
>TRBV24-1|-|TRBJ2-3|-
TGTGCCACCAGTGGCCCCTCGGGACACAGCACAGATACGCAGTATTTT
CATSGPSGHSTDTQYF
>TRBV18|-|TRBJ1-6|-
TGTGCCAGCTCACCTCGGGGACGAGGGGATTATTCACCCCTCCACTTT
CASSPRGRGDYSPLHF
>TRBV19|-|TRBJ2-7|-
TGTGCCAGTAGTATTGGTCCCCTCTCCTACGAGCAGTACTTC
CASSIGPLSYEQYF
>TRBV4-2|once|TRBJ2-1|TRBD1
TGTGCCAGCAGCCCGAGGGGGACAGGCAGCTCCTACAATGAGCAGTTCTTC
CASSPRGTGSSYNEQFF
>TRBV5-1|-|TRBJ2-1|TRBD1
TGCGCCAGCAGCGTCCTACCAAGACAGGGTGGCCACAATGAGCAGTTCTTC
CASSVLPRQGGHNEQFF
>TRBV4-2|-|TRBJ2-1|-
TGTGCCAGCAGCCAAGCTACTATTAGCTCCTACAATGAGCAGTTCTTC
CASSQATISSYNEQFF
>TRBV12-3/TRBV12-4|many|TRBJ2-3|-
TGTGCCAGCAGTCCGGGGTCTCTGACAGATACGCAGTATTTT
CASSPGSLTDTQYF
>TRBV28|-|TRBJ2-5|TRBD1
TGTGCCAGCAGACGGGACAGGGGGCCGGAGACCCAGTACTTC
CASRRDRGPETQYF
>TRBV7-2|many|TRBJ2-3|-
TGTGCCAGCAGAACTAAGGGACTCGGTCTAGATACGCAGTATTTT
CASRTKGLGLDTQYF
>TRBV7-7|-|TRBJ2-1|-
TGTGCCAGCAGCTTAGGACGTTCGAGTGAGCAGTTCTTC
CASSLGRSSEQFF
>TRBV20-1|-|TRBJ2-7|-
TGCAGTGCTATCGGGGACCACTCCTACGAGCAGTACTTC
CSAIGDHSYEQYF
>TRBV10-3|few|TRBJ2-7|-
TGTGCCATCAGCCAGGGTACATTCGACGAGCAGTACTTC
CAISQGTFDEQYF
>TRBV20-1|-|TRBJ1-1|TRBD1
TGCAGTGCAGACTACAGGGGGCAAACTGAAGCTTTCTTT
CSADYRGQTEAFF
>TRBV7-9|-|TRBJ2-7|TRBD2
TGTGCCAGCAGCCTGGGTGCGGGAGTCTACGAGCAGTACTTC
CASSLGAGVYEQYF
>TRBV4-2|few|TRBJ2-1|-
TGTGCCAGCAGCCAAGAGAAATTAACCAATGAGCAGTTCTTC
CASSQEKLTNEQFF
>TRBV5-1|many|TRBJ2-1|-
TGCGCCAGCAGCTTGGAAGGTGAGCAGTTCTTC
CASSLEGEQFF
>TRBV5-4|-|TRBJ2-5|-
TGTGCCAGCGGAGGACCTCAAGAGACCCAGTACTTC
CASGGPQETQYF
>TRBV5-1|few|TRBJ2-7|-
TGCGCCAGCAGGAATAGCGGCTACGAGCAGTACTTC
CASRNSGYEQYF
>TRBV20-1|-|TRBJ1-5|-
TGCAGTGCTAGAGTACGGACAACCCGGGGCAATCAGCCCCAGCATTTT
CSARVRTTRGNQPQHF
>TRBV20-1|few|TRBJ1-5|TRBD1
TGCAGTGCCCACAGGGGATTTGCCTCTTATAGCAATCAGCCCCAGCATTTT
CSAHRGFASYSNQPQHF
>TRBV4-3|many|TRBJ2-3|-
TGCGCCAGCAGCCAAGATGCGGGGACAGATACGCAGTATTTT
CASSQDAGTDTQYF
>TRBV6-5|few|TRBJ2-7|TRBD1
TGTGCCAGCAGTTACTCGAGCAGGGGGCGATCCTACGAGCAGTACTTC
CASSYSSRGRSYEQYF
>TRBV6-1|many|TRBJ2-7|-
TGTGCCAGCAGCGAACGTGGCTTTAGCTACGAGCAGTACTTC
CASSERGFSYEQYF
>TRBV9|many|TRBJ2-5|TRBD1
TGTGCCAGCAGCGTGGGACAGGGACAAGAGACCCAGTACTTC
CASSVGQGQETQYF
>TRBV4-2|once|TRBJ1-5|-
TGTGCCAGCAGCCAAGGTTTGGGTGAGGGTGAGCCCCAGCATTTT
CASSQGLGEGEPQHF